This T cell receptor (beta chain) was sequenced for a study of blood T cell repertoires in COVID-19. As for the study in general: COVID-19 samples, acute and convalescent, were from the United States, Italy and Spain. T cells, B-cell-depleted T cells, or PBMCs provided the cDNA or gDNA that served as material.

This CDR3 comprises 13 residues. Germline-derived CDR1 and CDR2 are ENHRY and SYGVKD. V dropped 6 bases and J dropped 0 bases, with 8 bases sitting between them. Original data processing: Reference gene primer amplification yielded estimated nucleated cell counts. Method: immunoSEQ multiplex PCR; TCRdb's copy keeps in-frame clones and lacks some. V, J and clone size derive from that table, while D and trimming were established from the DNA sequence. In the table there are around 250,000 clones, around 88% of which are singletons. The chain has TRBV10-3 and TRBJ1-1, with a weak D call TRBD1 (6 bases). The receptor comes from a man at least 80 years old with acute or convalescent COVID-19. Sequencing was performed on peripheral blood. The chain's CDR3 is CAIRQGLNTEAFF. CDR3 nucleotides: TGTGCCATCAGACAGGGACTGAACACTGAAGCTTTCTTT.